This T cell receptor (beta chain) was obtained from a study of blood T cell repertoires in COVID-19. Study summary: The United States, Italy and Spain were the sources of the acute and convalescent COVID-19 samples. T cells, B-cell-depleted T cells, or PBMCs provided the cDNA or gDNA that served as material.

In the authors' workflow: Amplification with reference gene primers provided the estimates of nucleated cell counts. The assay was immunoSEQ multiplex PCR, and TCRdb's table has in-frame clones only and misses some. V, J and clone size reflect that table, while D and trimming were determined from the DNA. The sample yields roughly 180,000 clones, around nine tenths seen once. The germline CDR1 and CDR2 sequences are MDHEN and SYDVKM. The CDR3 contains 15 residues. The V and J ends lost 3 bases and 6 bases, in that order; junction bases with no gene match: 10. This clonotype was sampled from a man between 65 and 85 years old with active or convalescent COVID-19. The sample consisted of peripheral blood. The genes are TRBV28 and TRBJ2-7; 8 nucleotides line up with TRBD2. The CDR3 is CASSFRGGVLFEQYF. The DNA of the CDR3 is TGTGCCAGCAGTTTCCGGGGGGGGGTTCTTTTCGAGCAGTACTTC.